This T cell receptor beta chain was retrieved from a study of T cells in Graves' hyperthyroidism and ophthalmopathy. Across 18 months, stable Graves' hyperthyroidism was marked by no progression to ophthalmopathy. TCR beta CDR3 regions were amplified from RNA transcripts. The primer set for the first-round RT-PCR of the TCR CDR3 was HTBI. TCRdb used MiXCR to reprocess the multiplex PCR reads, holding one entry per CDR3 protein. The sample lists about 690,000 distinct CDR3 sequences, 17% occurring once. This clonotype appeared many times. The CDR3 has 15 amino acids. J lost 1 base, V lost 5 bases, and 6 bases had no gene match. CDR1 is MDHEN and CDR2 is SYDVKM in the germline V gene.

The V gene is TRBV28, the J gene TRBJ1-1; 8 nucleotides match TRBD1. What was sequenced was blood. This receptor was identified in a man over 45 with Graves' hyperthyroidism. The CDR3 DNA follows: TGTGCCAGCAGTCCGCAGGGGACAGGGAACACTGAAGCTTTCTTT. It specifies CASSPQGTGNTEAFF.